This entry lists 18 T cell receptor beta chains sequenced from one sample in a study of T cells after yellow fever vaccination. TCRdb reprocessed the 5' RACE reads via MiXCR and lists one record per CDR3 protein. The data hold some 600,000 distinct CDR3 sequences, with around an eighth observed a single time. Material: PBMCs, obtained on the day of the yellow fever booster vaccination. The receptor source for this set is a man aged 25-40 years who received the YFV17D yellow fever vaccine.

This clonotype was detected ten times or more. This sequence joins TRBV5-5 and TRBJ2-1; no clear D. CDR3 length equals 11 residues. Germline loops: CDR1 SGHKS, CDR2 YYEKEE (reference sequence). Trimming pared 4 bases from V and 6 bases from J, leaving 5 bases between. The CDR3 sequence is CASSARNEQFF. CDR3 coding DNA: TGTGCCAGCAGCGCCCGCAATGAGCAGTTCTTC.

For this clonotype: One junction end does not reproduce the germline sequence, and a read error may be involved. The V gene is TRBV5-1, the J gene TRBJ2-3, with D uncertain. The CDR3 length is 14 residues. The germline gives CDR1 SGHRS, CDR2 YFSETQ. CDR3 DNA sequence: TGCGCGAGCAGTGGCGGATTAATCACAGATACGCAGTATTTT. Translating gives CASSGGLITDTQYF.

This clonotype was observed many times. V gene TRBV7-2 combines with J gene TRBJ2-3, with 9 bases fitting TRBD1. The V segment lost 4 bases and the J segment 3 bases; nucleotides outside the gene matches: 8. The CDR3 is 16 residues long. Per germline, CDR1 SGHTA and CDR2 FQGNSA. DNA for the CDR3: TGTGCCAGCAGCTATCCCCGGGACAGGGTAACAGATACGCAGTATTTT. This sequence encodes CASSYPRDRVTDTQYF.

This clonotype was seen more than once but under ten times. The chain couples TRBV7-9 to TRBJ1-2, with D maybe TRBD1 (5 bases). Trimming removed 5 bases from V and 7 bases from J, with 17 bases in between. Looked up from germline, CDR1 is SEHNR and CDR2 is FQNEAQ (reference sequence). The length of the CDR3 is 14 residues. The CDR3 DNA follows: TGTGCCAGCAGCCAGTCAACCCGGCAGGGTGGCTACACCTTC. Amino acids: CASSQSTRQGGYTF.

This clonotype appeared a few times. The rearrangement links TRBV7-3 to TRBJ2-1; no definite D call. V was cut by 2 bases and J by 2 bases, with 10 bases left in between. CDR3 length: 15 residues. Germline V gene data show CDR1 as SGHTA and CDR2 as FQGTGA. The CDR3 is CASSLQAPPYNEQFF. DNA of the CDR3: TGTGCCAGCAGCTTACAAGCGCCCCCCTACAATGAGCAGTTCTTC.

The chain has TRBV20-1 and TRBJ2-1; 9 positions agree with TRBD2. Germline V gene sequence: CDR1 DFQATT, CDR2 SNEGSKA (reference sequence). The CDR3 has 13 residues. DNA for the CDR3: TGCTGTACAATCGGCGGGAGGGCCAATGAGCAGTTCTTC. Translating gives CCTIGGRANEQFF.

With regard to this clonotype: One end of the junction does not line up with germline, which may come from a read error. CDR3 residues: CASSPTGNGGHTF. The DNA for the CDR3 is TGTGCCAGCAGCCCTACAGGAAACGGTGGCCACACCTTC. The chain carries TRBV7-2 and TRBJ1-2, with D perhaps TRBD1 (5 bases). The CDR3 has 13 amino acids. Germline lookup yields CDR1 SGHTA and CDR2 FQGNSA.

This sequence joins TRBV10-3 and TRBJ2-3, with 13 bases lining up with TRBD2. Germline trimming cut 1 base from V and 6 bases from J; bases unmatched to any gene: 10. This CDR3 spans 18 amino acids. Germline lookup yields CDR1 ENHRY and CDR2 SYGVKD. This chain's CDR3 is CAISELTLTSGRVDTQYF. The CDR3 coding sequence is TGTGCCATCAGTGAGTTGACCCTCACTAGCGGGAGGGTTGATACGCAGTATTTT.

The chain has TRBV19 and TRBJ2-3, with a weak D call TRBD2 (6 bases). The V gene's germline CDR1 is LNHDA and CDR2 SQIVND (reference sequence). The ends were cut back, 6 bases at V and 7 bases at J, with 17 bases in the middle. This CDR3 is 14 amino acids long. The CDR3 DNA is TGTGCCAGTAGATCCGGGACTGGGGCGAATACGCAGTATTTT. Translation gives CASRSGTGANTQYF. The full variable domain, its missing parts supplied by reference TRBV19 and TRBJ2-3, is DGGITQSPKYLFRKEGQNVTLSCEQNLNHDAMYWYRQDPGQGLRLIYYSQIVNDFQKGDIAEGYSVSREKKESFPLTVTSAQKNPTAFYLCASRSGTGANTQYFGPGTRLTVL.

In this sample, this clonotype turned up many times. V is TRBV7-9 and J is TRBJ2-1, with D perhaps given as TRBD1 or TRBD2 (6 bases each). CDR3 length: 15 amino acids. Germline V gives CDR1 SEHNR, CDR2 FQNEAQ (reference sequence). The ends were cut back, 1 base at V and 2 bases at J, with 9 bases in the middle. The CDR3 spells CASSLDGGPYNEQFF. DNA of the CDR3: TGTGCCAGCAGCTTAGATGGGGGGCCCTACAATGAGCAGTTCTTC.

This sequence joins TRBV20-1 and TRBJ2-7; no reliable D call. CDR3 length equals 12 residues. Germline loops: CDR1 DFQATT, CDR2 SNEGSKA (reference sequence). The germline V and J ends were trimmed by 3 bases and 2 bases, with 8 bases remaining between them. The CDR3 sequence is CSASGQTYEQYF. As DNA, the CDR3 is TGCAGTGCTAGCGGCCAAACCTACGAGCAGTACTTC.

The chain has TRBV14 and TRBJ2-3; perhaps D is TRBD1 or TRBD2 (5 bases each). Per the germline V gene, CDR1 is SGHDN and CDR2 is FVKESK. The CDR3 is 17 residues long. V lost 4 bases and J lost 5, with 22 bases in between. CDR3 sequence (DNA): TGTGCCAGCAGCCCGGCTAAATTGGGACGGCGGATAGATACGCAGTATTTT. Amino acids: CASSPAKLGRRIDTQYF. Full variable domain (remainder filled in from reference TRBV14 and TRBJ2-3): EAGVTQFPSHSVIEKGQTVTLRCDPISGHDNLYWYRRVMGKEIKFLLHFVKESKQDESGMPNNRFLAERTGGTYSTLKVQPAELEDSGVYFCASSPAKLGRRIDTQYFGPGTRLTVL.

This CDR3 is CASSPSAPARNEKLFF. The CDR3 bases are TGCGCCAGCAGCCCCTCGGCGCCGGCAAGGAATGAAAAACTGTTTTTT. This chain connects TRBV4-3 to TRBJ1-4; no clear D. The CDR3 length is 16 residues. Trimming took 4 bases from V and 5 from J, leaving 17 bases between them. Germline CDR1 reads LGHNA; CDR2 reads YSLEER.

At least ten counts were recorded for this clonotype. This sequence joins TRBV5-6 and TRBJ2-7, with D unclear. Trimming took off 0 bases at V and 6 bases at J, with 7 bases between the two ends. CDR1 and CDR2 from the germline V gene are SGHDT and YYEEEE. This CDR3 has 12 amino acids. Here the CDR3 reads CASSLDWGEQYF. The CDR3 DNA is TGTGCCAGCAGCTTGGATTGGGGCGAGCAGTACTTC.

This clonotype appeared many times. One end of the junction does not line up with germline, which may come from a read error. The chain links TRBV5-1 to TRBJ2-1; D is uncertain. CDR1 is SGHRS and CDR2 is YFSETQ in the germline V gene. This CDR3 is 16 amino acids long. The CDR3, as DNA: TGTGCCAGCAGCTTAGGTCGGGTGAGCTCCTACAATGAGCAGTTCTTC. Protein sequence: CASSLGRVSSYNEQFF.

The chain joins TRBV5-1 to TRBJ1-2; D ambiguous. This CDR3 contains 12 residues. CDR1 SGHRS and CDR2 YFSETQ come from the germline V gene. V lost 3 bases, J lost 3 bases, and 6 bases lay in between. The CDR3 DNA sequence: TGCGCCAGCAGCTCTGCCTACTATGGCTACACCTTC. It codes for CASSSAYYGYTF. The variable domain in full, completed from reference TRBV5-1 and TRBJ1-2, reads KAGVTQTPRYLIKTRGQQVTLSCSPISGHRSVSWYQQTPGQGLQFLFEYFSETQRNKGNFPGRFSGRQFSNSRSEMNVSTLELGDSALYLCASSSAYYGYTFGSGTRLTVV.

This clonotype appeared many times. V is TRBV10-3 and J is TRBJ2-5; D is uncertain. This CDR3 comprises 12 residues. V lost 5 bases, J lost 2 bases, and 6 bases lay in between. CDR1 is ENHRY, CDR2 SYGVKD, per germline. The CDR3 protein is CAISPGQETQYF. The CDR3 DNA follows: TGTGCCATCAGTCCGGGTCAAGAGACCCAGTACTTC.

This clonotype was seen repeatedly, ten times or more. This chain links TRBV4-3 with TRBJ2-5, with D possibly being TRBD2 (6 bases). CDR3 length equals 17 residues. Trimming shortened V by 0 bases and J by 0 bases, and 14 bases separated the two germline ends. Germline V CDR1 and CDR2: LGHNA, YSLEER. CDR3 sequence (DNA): TGCGCCAGCAGCCAAGAATACAGCGGGCTATACCAAGAGACCCAGTACTTC. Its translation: CASSQEYSGLYQETQYF.